One sample yielded the 29 T cell receptor beta chains listed below, sequenced in a study of T cells in Graves' hyperthyroidism and ophthalmopathy. There were TCR beta CDR3 regions amplified from RNA transcripts. Carried out on the TCR CDR3, a first-round RT-PCR used the HTBI primer set. A single record per CDR3 protein comes from TCRdb applying MiXCR to the multiplex PCR reads. The profile shows around 490,000 distinct CDR3 sequences, approximately 20% of them singletons. Input material: blood. The receptors were gathered from a man aged 35 to 55 with Graves' ophthalmopathy.

There are many counts of this clonotype. This chain uses TRBV12-3 or TRBV12-4 with TRBJ1-6; D is uncertain. The CDR3 runs to 13 residues. Trimming took off 4 bases at V and 7 bases at J, with 8 bases between the two ends. Written as DNA, the CDR3 is TGTGCCAGCAGTTGGGGAACAAATTCACCCCTCCACTTT. Amino acids: CASSWGTNSPLHF.

Many counts were recorded for this clonotype. The chain couples TRBV2 to TRBJ1-1; possibly TRBD1 for D (6 bases). V gave up 3 bases and J gave up 2 bases, with 10 bases separating them. The CDR3 consists of 14 residues. Germline CDR1 and CDR2: SNHLY and FYNNEI. DNA of the CDR3: TGTGCCAGCAGTGAGGGGACAAGTAACACTGAAGCTTTCTTT. Protein sequence: CASSEGTSNTEAFF.

This clonotype turned up a few times. V and J are TRBV4-1 and TRBJ2-2, with a weak D call TRBD2 (6 bases). The CDR3 is 18 amino acids. Germline V gene data show CDR1 as MGHRA and CDR2 as YSYEKL. The V end lost 1 base, the J end lost 6 bases, and 21 bases lay between the germline ends. The CDR3 reads CASSQVPRRDPHPGELFF. CDR3 bases: TGCGCCAGCAGCCAAGTGCCACGGCGGGACCCCCACCCCGGGGAGCTGTTTTTT.

V is TRBV20-1 and J is TRBJ2-3; D might be TRBD2 (5 bases). Germline assignment: CDR1 DFQATT and CDR2 SNEGSKA (reference sequence). Trimming took 5 bases from V and 4 from J, leaving 10 bases between them. The CDR3 covers 12 residues. CDR3 protein: CSASGGSDTQYF. In DNA, the CDR3 is TGCAGTGCTTCTGGAGGATCAGATACGCAGTATTTT.

The chain joins TRBV19 to TRBJ2-3; 9 nucleotides line up with TRBD1. Germline CDR1 is LNHDA and CDR2 is SQIVND (reference sequence). This CDR3 comprises 15 residues. The junction had 6 bases not matched to a gene; V was cut back by 6 bases and J by 2 bases. The CDR3 bases are TGTGCCAGTAGATACCGGGACAGGGCCACAGATACGCAGTATTTT. Translation: CASRYRDRATDTQYF.

This clonotype was counted only a few times. The chain links TRBV7-9 to TRBJ1-1, with D possibly being TRBD1 (5 bases). This CDR3 is 13 amino acids long. Germline V CDR1 and CDR2: SEHNR, FQNEAQ (reference sequence). V gave up 4 bases and J gave up 3 bases, with 9 bases separating them. The CDR3 reads CASSYLGDTEAFF. CDR3 coding DNA: TGTGCCAGCAGCTACTTAGGGGACACTGAAGCTTTCTTT.

This clonotype was seen ten or more times. V and J are TRBV12-3 or TRBV12-4 and TRBJ1-1; a possible D gene is TRBD1 (5 bases). The CDR3 sequence is 14 residues long. V shed 6 bases and J shed 3 bases, with 14 bases lying between them. CDR3 sequence: CASRHSQGYTEAFF. The DNA of the CDR3 is TGTGCCAGCAGGCATTCCCAGGGCTACACTGAAGCTTTCTTT.

The rearrangement joins TRBV6-5 to TRBJ1-1; unclear D gene. The CDR3 runs to 15 residues. The germline CDR1 and CDR2 sequences are MNHEY and SVGAGI. V was cut by 2 bases and J by 3 bases, with 13 bases left in between. The CDR3 spells CASSYRSGWYTEAFF. CDR3 DNA sequence: TGTGCCAGCAGTTACCGGAGCGGTTGGTACACTGAAGCTTTCTTT.

This clonotype was observed many times. The chain employs TRBV24-1 and TRBJ1-1, with D possibly TRBD1 on 6 matching bases. This CDR3 has 16 amino acids. The ends were cut back, 6 bases at V and 0 bases at J, with 16 bases in the middle. Germline V lookup: CDR1 KGHDR, CDR2 SFDVKD. CDR3 in DNA: TGTGCCACCAGTCAACAGGGCCAGGCACTGAACACTGAAGCTTTCTTT. Its protein is CATSQQGQALNTEAFF.

This clonotype was counted between two and nine times. J is TRBJ2-7 and V is TRBV27, with TRBD2 matching 13 bases. Losses at the gene ends were 7 bases for V and 4 bases for J; bases not matched to a gene: 25. The CDR3 sequence is 21 residues long. Looked up from germline, CDR1 is MNHEY and CDR2 is SMNVEV (reference sequence). As DNA, the CDR3 is TGTGCCAGCACCATTATTTGGGGCGGACTAGCGGGAGTTGAGGTCAGGTACGAGCAGTACTTC. Its protein is CASTIIWGGLAGVEVRYEQYF.

This clonotype occurred many times. V is TRBV11-2 and J is TRBJ1-1, with D unclear. Trimming removed 6 bases at V and 3 bases at J, with 11 bases between. Germline CDR1 reads SGHAT; CDR2 reads FQNNGV. The CDR3 length is 13 residues. CDR3 bases: TGTGCCAGCAGTCGCCTGGAGGACACTGAAGCTTTCTTT. It specifies CASSRLEDTEAFF.

In its sample, this clonotype was seen a few times. The V call is TRBV19, the J call TRBJ1-5, with 8 bases identical to TRBD1. The CDR3 extends over 14 amino acids. Germline loops: CDR1 LNHDA, CDR2 SQIVND (reference sequence). The ends lost 4 bases at V and 2 bases at J; junction bases unmatched: 1. The CDR3 reads CASSTQGGNQPQHF. CDR3 in DNA: TGTGCCAGTAGTACACAGGGGGGCAATCAGCCCCAGCATTTT. Variable domain in full (rest from reference TRBV19 and TRBJ1-5): DGGITQSPKYLFRKEGQNVTLSCEQNLNHDAMYWYRQDPGQGLRLIYYSQIVNDFQKGDIAEGYSVSREKKESFPLTVTSAQKNPTAFYLCASSTQGGNQPQHFGDGTRLSIL.

The chain is built from TRBV6-2 or TRBV6-3 and TRBJ2-2; D ambiguous. Between the trimmed V and J ends, which lost 5 bases and 0 bases, there was a span of 10 bases. CDR3 length equals 15 residues. Germline V CDR1 and CDR2: MNHEY, SVGEGT. CDR3 bases: TGTGCCAGCAGTCCCGGCGACGCGAACACCGGGGAGCTGTTTTTT. Protein product: CASSPGDANTGELFF.

The V gene is TRBV25-1, the J gene TRBJ1-4, with unresolved D. Deletions cut 4 bases from V and 6 bases from J, with 24 bases between. This CDR3 spans 18 amino acids. Per the germline V gene, CDR1 is MGHDK and CDR2 is SYGVNS. The CDR3 here is CASSARRPQDPKDEKLFF. For the CDR3, the DNA is TGTGCCAGCAGTGCGAGGAGGCCCCAAGACCCTAAGGATGAAAAACTGTTTTTT.

There are many counts of this clonotype. The rearrangement links TRBV7-2 to TRBJ2-7; 7 nucleotides line up with TRBD2. Germline V gene sequence: CDR1 SGHTA, CDR2 FQGNSA. This CDR3 contains 15 residues. Germline trimming cut 1 base from V and 3 bases from J; bases unmatched to any gene: 6. The CDR3 DNA reads TGTGCCAGCAGCTTAGACGCGGGAGCCTACTACGAGCAGTACTTC. This translates into CASSLDAGAYYEQYF.

Many counts were recorded for this clonotype. This chain joins TRBV7-8 and TRBJ1-1; D gene uncertain. The germline V gene encodes CDR1 SGHVS and CDR2 FQNEAQ. Trimming left V 1 base short and J 2 bases short, with 5 bases between. The length of the CDR3 is 13 residues. The CDR3 DNA reads TGTGCCAGCAGCTTAGATTATAACACTGAAGCTTTCTTT. Its protein product is CASSLDYNTEAFF.

The genes are TRBV2 and TRBJ2-2; maybe TRBD2 (5 bases). Trimming stripped 4 bases from V and 4 bases from J, with 13 bases between. This CDR3 is 15 amino acids long. Germline CDR1 is SNHLY and CDR2 is FYNNEI. The CDR3 DNA reads TGTGCCAGCAGTGTAGCCAGGACTCGCACCGGGGAGCTGTTTTTT. Encoded protein: CASSVARTRTGELFF.

The chain uses TRBV24-1 and TRBJ1-2; 10 positions match TRBD1. V dropped 4 bases and J dropped 4; count of bases not matched to a gene: 5. This CDR3 is 15 amino acids long. Germline CDR1 reads KGHDR; CDR2 reads SFDVKD. The chain's CDR3 is CATSEPGQGVYGYTF. The CDR3, as DNA: TGTGCCACCAGTGAGCCCGGACAGGGGGTCTATGGCTACACCTTC.

This rearrangement joins TRBV9 to TRBJ2-7; D might be TRBD1 or TRBD2, each matching 5 bases. Per the germline V gene, CDR1 is SGDLS and CDR2 is YYNGEE. This CDR3 contains 14 residues. V was clipped by 4 bases and J by 2 bases, with 13 bases between them. CDR3 in amino acids: CASSPRDPTYEQYF. CDR3 in DNA: TGTGCCAGCAGCCCCCGGGACCCGACCTACGAGCAGTACTTC.

The V and J genes are TRBV28 and TRBJ1-2; D is perhaps TRBD1 (6 bases). The CDR3 totals 13 residues. With 5 bases removed from V and 3 bases from J, the gap between germline ends came to 10 bases. CDR1 and CDR2 (germline): MDHEN, SYDVKM. The CDR3 spells CASSNRVDYGYTF. Here the CDR3 DNA reads TGTGCCAGCAGTAACAGGGTGGACTATGGCTACACCTTC.

This clonotype has just a few counts. Here the CDR3 DNA reads TGTGCCAGCAGTTATCCACAGGGTACTGAAGCTTTCTTT. Amino acid sequence: CASSYPQGTEAFF. This chain connects TRBV6-5 to TRBJ1-1, with D possibly being TRBD1 (6 bases). The CDR3 extends over 13 amino acids. Trimming took off 3 bases at V and 5 bases at J, with 10 bases between the two ends. Germline V CDR1 and CDR2: MNHEY, SVGAGI.

The chain links TRBV7-2 to TRBJ1-2, with 11 bases identical to TRBD1. The CDR3 has 18 amino acids. V lost 4 bases, J lost 9 bases, and 19 bases stayed unmatched. The germline V gene has CDR1 SGHTA and CDR2 FQGNSA. Written as DNA, the CDR3 is TGTGCCAGCAGCTCCCCCCGGAAGATCGGACAGGGGGCTCTAAGCTACACCTTC. Its translation is CASSSPRKIGQGALSYTF.

The chain joins TRBV6-1 to TRBJ2-5, with D tentatively TRBD1 or TRBD2 (5 bases each). Germline values: CDR1 MNHNS, CDR2 SASEGT. The CDR3 has 16 amino acids. The V gene lost 1 base and the J gene lost 1 base, with 13 bases spanning the gap. The CDR3 region has the DNA TGTGCCAGCAGTGAAGGGGGAAGGGGACCCCAAGAGACCCAGTACTTC. Its translation is CASSEGGRGPQETQYF.

This clonotype was detected a few times. V usage is TRBV20-1 and J usage is TRBJ1-5, with TRBD1 matching over 8 bases. There are 23 residues in the CDR3. CDR1 is DFQATT and CDR2 is SNEGSKA in the germline V gene (reference sequence). V shed 1 base and J 6 bases; nucleotides not matched to a gene: 32. The CDR3 DNA reads as TGCAGTGCTAGAGTCGACGATGACAGGGGATCCTTGGCGATCGTGGGACTTGGTCAGCCCCAGCATTTT. Its translation is CSARVDDDRGSLAIVGLGQPQHF.

The chain combines TRBV5-8 with TRBJ1-4; the D is unclear. The CDR3 covers 13 residues. Trimming pared 4 bases from V and 10 bases from J, leaving 14 bases between. Germline-derived CDR1 and CDR2 are SGHTS and YDEGEE. The CDR3 coding sequence is TGTGCCAGCAGCCACGGGTCCCTAGGAAAACTGTTTTTT. Amino acids: CASSHGSLGKLFF.

With regard to this clonotype: A read error is possible here, since a much larger clone lies one base away. The V call is TRBV20-1, the J call TRBJ1-1, with 9 bases identical to TRBD1. The CDR3 totals 14 residues. Germline CDR1 reads DFQATT; CDR2 reads SNEGSKA (reference sequence). Here the CDR3 reads CSAPQGAWNTEASF. The CDR3 DNA follows: TGCAGTGCGCCACAGGGGGCGTGGAACACTGAAGCTTCCTTT.

Many counts were recorded for this clonotype. The chain has TRBV6-2 or TRBV6-3 and TRBJ2-5; tentative D call: TRBD2 (5 bases). This CDR3 contains 14 residues. The germline V gene encodes CDR1 MNHEY and CDR2 SVGEGT. Trimming shortened V by 2 bases and J by 4 bases, and 11 bases separated the two germline ends. CDR3 residues: CASSYERGGETQYF. CDR3 sequence (DNA): TGTGCCAGCAGTTACGAGAGAGGAGGAGAGACCCAGTACTTC.

At least ten counts were recorded for this clonotype. V usage is TRBV12-3 or TRBV12-4 and J usage is TRBJ2-3; TRBD1 or TRBD2 may be the D gene (5 bases each). This CDR3 contains 11 residues. Trimming took 8 bases from V and 6 from J, leaving 9 bases between them. The CDR3 region has the DNA TGTGCCAGCTCATGGGGGGATACGCAGTATTTT. Protein sequence: CASSWGDTQYF.

This chain connects TRBV5-1 to TRBJ1-1; D not resolved. The CDR3 spans 13 residues. The V end lost 1 base, the J end lost 7 bases, and 11 bases lay between the germline ends. The germline V gene has CDR1 SGHRS and CDR2 YFSETQ. CDR3 in DNA: TGCGCCAGCAGCTTGCCCCCGGGCGTTGAAGCTTTCTTT. Translated: CASSLPPGVEAFF. Full variable domain (remainder filled in from reference TRBV5-1 and TRBJ1-1): KAGVTQTPRYLIKTRGQQVTLSCSPISGHRSVSWYQQTPGQGLQFLFEYFSETQRNKGNFPGRFSGRQFSNSRSEMNVSTLELGDSALYLCASSLPPGVEAFFGQGTRLTVV.